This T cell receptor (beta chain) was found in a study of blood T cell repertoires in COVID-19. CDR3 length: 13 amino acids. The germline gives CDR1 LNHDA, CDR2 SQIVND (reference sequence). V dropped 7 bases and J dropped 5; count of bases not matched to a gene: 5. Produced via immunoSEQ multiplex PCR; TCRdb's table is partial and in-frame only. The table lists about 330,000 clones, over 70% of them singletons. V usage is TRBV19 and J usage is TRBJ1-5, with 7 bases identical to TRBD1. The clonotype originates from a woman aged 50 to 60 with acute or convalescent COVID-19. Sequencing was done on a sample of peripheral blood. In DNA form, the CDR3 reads TGTGCCAGTACCACTGACAGGGATCAGCCCCAGCATTTT. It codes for CASTTDRDQPQHF.